A selection of T cell receptor beta chains follows, all from one sample in a study of spatial heterogeneity in lung cancer. TCRdb re-analysed the 5' RACE reads in MiXCR, keeping a single row per CDR3 protein. The table lists under 150,000 distinct CDR3 sequences, less than 14% of them singletons. The sequences come from PBMCs, collected at follow-up. The origin of the receptors is a female donor with early-stage non-small cell lung cancer. The CDR3 runs from the conserved cysteine through the conserved F or W. A D gene is named only where the DNA matches it firmly. Clone size is stated in some rows and not others, as once, few, many or a class when expanded.

clone size: -; J gene: TRBJ2-2; V gene: TRBV6-2/TRBV6-3; D gene: TRBD1; CDR3 DNA: TGTGCCAGCAGTGACAGGGGGCAAAGTACCGGGGAGCTGTTTTTT; CDR3 protein: CASSDRGQSTGELFF
clone size: few; J gene: TRBJ1-1; V gene: TRBV6-5; D gene: TRBD1; CDR3 DNA: TGTGCCAGCAGTTCCCGTAGGACAGGGGGCGAGGGAGCTTTCTTT; CDR3 protein: CASSSRRTGGEGAFF
clone size: many; J gene: TRBJ1-2; V gene: TRBV28; D gene: -; CDR3 DNA: TGTGCCAGCCGGACGGGCGGAGCTAACTATGGCTACACCTTC; CDR3 protein: CASRTGGANYGYTF
clone size: few; J gene: TRBJ2-1; V gene: TRBV5-4; D gene: TRBD2; CDR3 DNA: TGTGCCAGCAGCTTGGAGGGACTAGGGCCATTGAATGAGCAGTTCTTC; CDR3 protein: CASSLEGLGPLNEQFF
clone size: -; J gene: TRBJ1-4; V gene: TRBV5-5; D gene: TRBD1; CDR3 DNA: TGTGCCAGCAGCTGGACAGGGGAGGAACTGTTTTTT; CDR3 protein: CASSWTGEELFF
clone size: -; J gene: TRBJ2-1; V gene: TRBV29-1; D gene: -; CDR3 DNA: TGCAGCGTTGACCTTTACAATGAGCAGTTCTTC; CDR3 protein: CSVDLYNEQFF
clone size: few; J gene: TRBJ2-5; V gene: TRBV15; D gene: -; CDR3 DNA: TGTGCCACCAGCAGAGATTCGCTGGCTATAAGAGAGACCCAGTACTTC; CDR3 protein: CATSRDSLAIRETQYF
clone size: -; J gene: TRBJ2-7; V gene: TRBV5-1; D gene: -; CDR3 DNA: TGCGCCAGCAGCTTGGCCTGGCAGAACTACGAGCAGTACTTC; CDR3 protein: CASSLAWQNYEQYF
clone size: -; J gene: TRBJ2-3; V gene: TRBV24-1; D gene: TRBD2; CDR3 DNA: TGTGCCACCAGTGATTGGGGGACTAGCGGGAGTCGAGGCACAGATACGCAGTATTTT; CDR3 protein: CATSDWGTSGSRGTDTQYF
clone size: -; J gene: TRBJ1-5; V gene: TRBV28; D gene: TRBD1; CDR3 DNA: TGTGCCAGCGGACAGGGCCTACAGCCCCAGCATTTT; CDR3 protein: CASGQGLQPQHF
clone size: few; J gene: TRBJ2-5; V gene: TRBV2; D gene: TRBD2; CDR3 DNA: TGTGCCAGCAGTTACGGACTAGCGGGACAAGAGACCCAGTACTTC; CDR3 protein: CASSYGLAGQETQYF
clone size: -; J gene: TRBJ2-2; V gene: TRBV4-1; D gene: -; CDR3 DNA: TGCGCCAGCAGCCAAGAAGTCTCAGCCAGGGACGGGGAGCTGTTTTTT; CDR3 protein: CASSQEVSARDGELFF
clone size: many; J gene: TRBJ1-4; V gene: TRBV15; D gene: TRBD1; CDR3 DNA: TGTGCCACCCAGGGGACAGGGAAGATCTTTGAAAAACTGTTTTTT; CDR3 protein: CATQGTGKIFEKLFF
clone size: few; J gene: TRBJ2-7; V gene: TRBV6-6; D gene: -; CDR3 DNA: TGTGCCAGCAGTTTTAACCCGACGAGACACAGCAGGTTCTCCTACGAGCAGTACTTC; CDR3 protein: CASSFNPTRHSRFSYEQYF
clone size: many; J gene: TRBJ2-4; V gene: TRBV18; D gene: TRBD1; CDR3 DNA: TGTGCCAGCTCACCGGGACAGGGGGTAGCCAAAAACATTCAGTACTTC; CDR3 protein: CASSPGQGVAKNIQYF
clone size: few; J gene: TRBJ2-5; V gene: TRBV29-1; D gene: -; CDR3 DNA: TGCAGCGTTGAGAGACAGATCCAAGAGACCCAGTACTTC; CDR3 protein: CSVERQIQETQYF
clone size: few; J gene: TRBJ2-3; V gene: TRBV20-1; D gene: -; CDR3 DNA: TGCAGTGCTAGAGACCCCCGGGGACTTCGAACAGATACGCAGTATTTT; CDR3 protein: CSARDPRGLRTDTQYF
clone size: many; J gene: TRBJ2-5; V gene: TRBV25-1; D gene: -; CDR3 DNA: TGTGCCAGCAGTGAAGGGGTTACAGCTCAAGAGACCCAGTACTTC; CDR3 protein: CASSEGVTAQETQYF
clone size: many; J gene: TRBJ2-1; V gene: TRBV28; D gene: TRBD2; CDR3 DNA: TGTGCCAGCAGTGCGCCGGGACTAGCGGCCCCGAGCTCCTACAATGAGCAGTTCTTC; CDR3 protein: CASSAPGLAAPSSYNEQFF
clone size: few; J gene: TRBJ1-2; V gene: TRBV6-2/TRBV6-3; D gene: TRBD1; CDR3 DNA: TGTGCCGCGGGACAGGGGGGCGGCTACACCTTC; CDR3 protein: CAAGQGGGYTF
clone size: few; J gene: TRBJ2-5; V gene: TRBV4-2; D gene: -; CDR3 DNA: TGTGCCAGCAGCCAAGACCGTGGCGGGGTCCAAGAGACCCAGTACTTC; CDR3 protein: CASSQDRGGVQETQYF
clone size: -; J gene: TRBJ2-5; V gene: TRBV3-1; D gene: -; CDR3 DNA: TGTGCCAGCAGCCAAGTTGGAGCCCACCAAGAGACCCAGTACTTC; CDR3 protein: CASSQVGAHQETQYF
clone size: -; J gene: TRBJ2-5; V gene: TRBV15; D gene: -; CDR3 DNA: TGTGCCACTTCAAGTTCTATTGGGACCCAGTACTTC; CDR3 protein: CATSSSIGTQYF
clone size: -; J gene: TRBJ1-5; V gene: TRBV7-2; D gene: TRBD1; CDR3 DNA: TGTGCCAGCGGACTCGGACAGGGATTTCAGCCCCAGCATTTT; CDR3 protein: CASGLGQGFQPQHF